This paragraph reports one T cell receptor (beta chain). Its specificity is unknown. The read halts 3 residues ahead of the CDR3 end, with the missing end drawn from the germline J gene. Assay: immunoSEQ multiplex PCR; the TCRdb copy retains only in-frame clones and omits some. This table holds approximately 42,000 clones with no singletons; the top ten claim approximately 1.4%. The sample is drawn from a study of T cell clonality in common variable immunodeficiency. Study-wide points: CVID subjects had higher TCRbeta clonality than healthy controls, most marked in about a third. Compared with controls, CVID subjects had fewer shared TCRbeta clones.

The V and J ends lost 5 bases and 0 bases respectively, with 10 bases between them. Germline CDR1 and CDR2: SGHNT and YENEEA. The CDR3 is made up of 14 amino acids. The J gene is TRBJ1-1, the V gene TRBV11-3; D uncertain. This TCR was sampled from a person between 18 and 75 years old in good health. Sample: peripheral blood mononuclear cells. CDR3 amino acids: CASSPGGMNTEAFF. The DNA read from the CDR3 is TGTGCCAGCAGCCCGGGCGGGATGAACACTGAA.